This TCR beta chain was recovered during a study of shared clonotypes between healthy human individuals. In the study overall: Contributing individuals were a couple of females and a few males aged 18 to 49.

CD45RO negativity and positive selection for CCR7 defined naive CD8 cells, a population that excluded terminally differentiated effector memory CD45RA+ cells. Every one of the donors was a Caucasian adult that lived in Nashville, Tennessee. Notes on the study in general: In several donors, approximately 5% of naive CD4 clonotypes appeared in common.

It was across several immunoSEQ plates that each subset's genomic DNA was evenly split. The assay was immunoSEQ multiplex PCR, and TCRdb's table has in-frame clones only and misses some. The sample yields around 2,000,000 clones, approximately 95% seen once. This clone was detected only once. Its target is unknown. The sample consisted of naive CD8+ T cells sorted from blood. This receptor was identified in a man between 18 and 29 years old in good health.

The DNA for the CDR3 is TGTGCCAGCAGGACGACGGAGGGGACTGAAGCTTTCTTT. Amino acid sequence: CASRTTEGTEAFF. The genes are TRBV7-9 and TRBJ1-1; D may be TRBD1 (5 bases). Per germline, CDR1 SEHNR and CDR2 FQNEAQ (reference sequence). Deletions cut 6 bases from V and 5 bases from J, with 13 bases between. CDR3 length: 13 amino acids.